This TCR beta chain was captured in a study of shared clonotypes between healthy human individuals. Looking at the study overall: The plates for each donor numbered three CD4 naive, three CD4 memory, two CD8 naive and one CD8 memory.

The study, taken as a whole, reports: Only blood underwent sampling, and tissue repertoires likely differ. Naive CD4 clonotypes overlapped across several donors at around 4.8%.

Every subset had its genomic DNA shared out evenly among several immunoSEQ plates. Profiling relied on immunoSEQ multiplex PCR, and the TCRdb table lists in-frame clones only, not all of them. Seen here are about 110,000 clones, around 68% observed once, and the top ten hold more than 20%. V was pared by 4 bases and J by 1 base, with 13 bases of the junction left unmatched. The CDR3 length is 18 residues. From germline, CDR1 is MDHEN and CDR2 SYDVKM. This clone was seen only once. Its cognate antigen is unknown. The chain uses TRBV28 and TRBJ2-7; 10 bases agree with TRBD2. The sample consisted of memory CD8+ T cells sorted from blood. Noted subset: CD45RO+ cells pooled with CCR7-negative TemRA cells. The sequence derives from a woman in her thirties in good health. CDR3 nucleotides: TGTGCCAGCAGTTCGATCCCCGGGACTAGCGCACAGTCCTACGAGCAGTACTTC. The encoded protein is CASSSIPGTSAQSYEQYF.